Following are 26 T cell receptor beta chains from one sample sequenced in a study of radiation and T cells in renal cell carcinoma. Sample time point: blood 2 weeks post-SBRT. Treatment noted: 15 Gy SBRT to primary tumor, nephrectomy 4 weeks later. Profiled with immunoSEQ multiplex PCR; TCRdb holds only in-frame clones, not every one. Counted here are over 60,000 clones, around 77% occurring once; the ten biggest clones make up roughly 7.4%. The sample consisted of blood, taken from a patient whose treatment included radiotherapy and nephrectomy. Source of these receptors: a man aged 60 to 75 with renal cell carcinoma.

This clone has just a few counts. V is TRBV9 and J is TRBJ1-1; D remains unclear. Germline V gene lookup returns CDR1 SGDLS and CDR2 YYNGEE. The CDR3 consists of 12 residues. Trimming removed 0 bases at V and 11 bases at J, with 11 bases between. CDR3 sequence: CASSVASGRAFF. The CDR3 coding sequence is TGTGCCAGCAGCGTAGCTAGCGGGAGGGCTTTCTTT.

The chain uses TRBV11-2 and TRBJ2-5; D might be TRBD2 (6 bases). This CDR3 has 17 residues. Germline V gene sequence: CDR1 SGHAT, CDR2 FQNNGV. The V gene lost 1 base and the J gene lost 2 bases, with 17 bases spanning the gap. The CDR3 is CASSLGGSGPLQETQYF. DNA of the CDR3: TGTGCCAGCAGCTTAGGGGGTAGCGGCCCTTTGCAAGAGACCCAGTACTTC.

This rearrangement joins TRBV5-6 to TRBJ2-5; no firm D call. Trimming cost V 3 bases and J 4 bases, with 10 bases left between them. Germline loops: CDR1 SGHDT, CDR2 YYEEEE. There are 13 residues in the CDR3. CDR3 amino acids: CASSSFVTETQYF. As DNA, the CDR3 is TGTGCCAGCAGCTCATTCGTCACAGAGACCCAGTACTTC.

A remark on this clone: Other DNA sequences in the sample encode the same CDR3. This rearrangement joins TRBV2 to TRBJ1-4; D not certain. Germline-derived CDR1 and CDR2 are SNHLY and FYNNEI. V dropped 9 bases and J dropped 6 bases, with 17 bases sitting between them. The CDR3 is 14 amino acids. For the CDR3, the DNA is TGTGCCAGTTACCCGGGAAGGAGTCATGAAAAACTGTTTTTT. It specifies CASYPGRSHEKLFF.

This chain joins TRBV4-1 and TRBJ2-5; D gene uncertain. Per the germline V gene, CDR1 is MGHRA and CDR2 is YSYEKL. Trimming removed 0 bases at V and 4 bases at J, with 9 bases between. CDR3 length: 14 amino acids. The CDR3 here is CASSQEVQAETQYF. The CDR3 DNA reads as TGCGCCAGCAGCCAAGAAGTCCAGGCAGAGACCCAGTACTTC.

The CDR3 region is CASRLNSAGYGYTF. The CDR3 DNA reads as TGTGCCAGCAGGCTAAACAGTGCCGGCTATGGCTACACCTTC. The chain uses TRBV2 and TRBJ1-2; D is ambiguous. The germline CDR1 and CDR2 sequences are SNHLY and FYNNEI. V was trimmed by 6 bases and J by 4 bases, leaving 15 bases between them. The CDR3 loop spans 14 amino acids.

This chain connects TRBV9 to TRBJ2-3; 7 bases are shared with TRBD1. This CDR3 is built from 15 residues. J gave up 1 base and V 1 base, and 3 bases lay outside the gene matches. CDR1 and CDR2 from the germline V gene are SGDLS and YYNGEE. The CDR3 DNA follows: TGTGCCAGCAGCGTATACGACAGGGGCACAGATACGCAGTATTTT. It specifies CASSVYDRGTDTQYF.

The chain joins TRBV4-3 to TRBJ1-2; D not certain. CDR1 is LGHNA, CDR2 YSLEER, per germline. The germline V and J ends were trimmed by 5 bases and 8 bases, with 15 bases remaining between them. The CDR3 spans 13 residues. CDR3 loop: CASSSDTARGYTF. The CDR3 DNA follows: TGCGCCAGCAGCTCTGACACCGCCCGGGGCTACACCTTC.

This clone was counted once. The CDR3 protein is CAIGGWGNQPQHF. CDR3 coding DNA: TGTGCCATAGGGGGCTGGGGCAATCAGCCCCAGCATTTT. The J gene is TRBJ1-5, the V gene TRBV6-5; TRBD1 matches at 7 bases. Germline values: CDR1 MNHEY, CDR2 SVGAGI. CDR3 length equals 13 residues. V trimming: 10 bases; J trimming: 2 bases; junction bases outside the gene matches: 5.

The gene calls are TRBV29-1 and TRBJ1-2; no definite D call. Germline lookup yields CDR1 SQVTM and CDR2 ANQGSEA. The CDR3 is 12 residues long. Trimming stripped 4 bases from V and 7 bases from J, with 13 bases between. The CDR3 protein is CSVVGPLGGYTF. The CDR3 region has the DNA TGCAGCGTTGTTGGCCCCTTGGGTGGCTACACCTTC.

The chain uses TRBV19 and TRBJ2-5; D unclear. V lost 5 bases, J lost 1 base, and 17 bases lay in between. This CDR3 comprises 16 residues. CDR1 and CDR2 from the germline V gene are LNHDA and SQIVND (reference sequence). The CDR3 nucleotides read TGTGCCAGTAGTGACGACGGAGAAGCCTTCCAAGAGACCCAGTACTTC. Amino acid sequence: CASSDDGEAFQETQYF.

V is TRBV5-1 and J is TRBJ2-5; D remains unclear. Trimming shortened V by 0 bases and J by 1 base, and 7 bases separated the two germline ends. Per germline, CDR1 SGHRS and CDR2 YFSETQ. The CDR3 covers 14 residues. The CDR3 sequence is CASSLEGFQETQYF. In DNA, the CDR3 is TGCGCCAGCAGCTTGGAAGGGTTCCAAGAGACCCAGTACTTC.

The rearrangement uses TRBV7-8 and TRBJ1-2; maybe TRBD1 (5 bases). Between the trimmed V and J ends, which lost 1 base and 0 bases, there was a span of 18 bases. Germline V lookup: CDR1 SGHVS, CDR2 FQNEAQ. The CDR3 length is 18 residues. Here the CDR3 DNA reads TGTGCCAGCAGCTTAGTCGTCCGCAGGGAAAAAGCTAACTATGGCTACACCTTC. It translates to CASSLVVRREKANYGYTF.

This clone was seen a single time. The rearrangement joins TRBV13 to TRBJ1-3; D ambiguous. CDR3 length: 16 residues. Germline CDR1 and CDR2: PRHDT and FYEKMQ (reference sequence). Trimming shortened V by 4 bases and J by 0 bases, and 13 bases separated the two germline ends. Here the CDR3 DNA reads TGTGCCAGCAGCTCCAGCCCCACTATCTCTGGAAACACCATATATTTT. This encodes CASSSSPTISGNTIYF.

As DNA, the CDR3 is TGTGCCAGCAGCGCCCTCGGGACAGGAGTTGAAAAACTGTTTTTT. Its translation is CASSALGTGVEKLFF. J is TRBJ1-4 and V is TRBV6-5, with 8 bases aligning to TRBD1. Germline CDR1 is MNHEY and CDR2 is SVGAGI. Losses at the gene ends were 6 bases for V and 7 bases for J; bases not matched to a gene: 10. The CDR3 extends over 15 amino acids.

This sequence joins TRBV28 and TRBJ1-5, with 10 bases aligning to TRBD1. Germline lookup yields CDR1 MDHEN and CDR2 SYDVKM. The CDR3 runs 16 residues. The ends lost 5 bases at V and 2 bases at J; junction bases unmatched: 6. The CDR3 region has the DNA TGTGCCAGCAGTAGGGACAGGGGCGTTGGCAATCAGCCCCAGCATTTT. This translates into CASSRDRGVGNQPQHF.

The chain recombines TRBV5-1 with TRBJ2-7; tentatively, D is TRBD2 (5 bases). CDR1 and CDR2 from the germline V gene are SGHRS and YFSETQ. Trimming took off 0 bases at V and 6 bases at J, with 16 bases between the two ends. CDR3 size: 15 residues. The CDR3 spells CASSLGLRGPTEQYF. CDR3 DNA sequence: TGCGCCAGCAGCTTGGGACTTCGGGGTCCTACCGAGCAGTACTTC. The full variable domain, its missing parts supplied by reference TRBV5-1 and TRBJ2-7, is KAGVTQTPRYLIKTRGQQVTLSCSPISGHRSVSWYQQTPGQGLQFLFEYFSETQRNKGNFPGRFSGRQFSNSRSEMNVSTLELGDSALYLCASSLGLRGPTEQYFGPGTRLTVT.

The rearrangement joins TRBV18 to TRBJ1-4; no reliable D call. The CDR3 is made up of 13 amino acids. CDR1 and CDR2 from the germline V gene are KGHSH and LQKENI. The ends were cut back, 2 bases at V and 10 bases at J, with 11 bases in the middle. DNA of the CDR3: TGTGCCAGCTCACCAGTTCAGGACGTAAAACTGTTTTTT. As protein: CASSPVQDVKLFF.

The V gene is TRBV30, the J gene TRBJ1-3; D unresolved. CDR3 length equals 14 residues. V was trimmed by 5 bases and J by 2 bases, leaving 13 bases between them. Looked up from germline, CDR1 is GTSNPN and CDR2 is SVGIG (reference sequence). The chain's CDR3 is CAWRDIDTGNTIYF. The CDR3 DNA reads as TGTGCCTGGCGTGACATCGATACTGGAAACACCATATATTTT.

This clone was seen a handful of times. This chain joins TRBV7-9 and TRBJ2-3; the match to TRBD2 covers 12 bases. J gave up 4 bases and V 4 bases, and 12 bases lay outside the gene matches. The CDR3 consists of 18 residues. Germline CDR1 SEHNR, CDR2 FQNEAQ (reference sequence). The CDR3 DNA follows: TGTGCCAGCAGCTCAACCTCTGGACTAGCGGGAAAACCAGATACGCAGTATTTT. Protein sequence: CASSSTSGLAGKPDTQYF.

The chain has TRBV28 and TRBJ2-2; the D gene is possibly TRBD1 (6 bases). V lost 3 bases to trimming and J lost 2 bases, with 22 bases between them. There are 19 residues in the CDR3. Germline lookup yields CDR1 MDHEN and CDR2 SYDVKM. CDR3 loop: CASSLGAWGPNPNTGELFF. The CDR3 DNA sequence: TGTGCCAGCAGTTTGGGGGCGTGGGGTCCCAATCCTAACACCGGGGAGCTGTTTTTT.

V and J are TRBV5-1 and TRBJ2-2, with D maybe TRBD2 (6 bases). With 1 base removed from V and 0 bases from J, the gap between germline ends came to 10 bases. Germline lookup yields CDR1 SGHRS and CDR2 YFSETQ. The CDR3 sequence is 16 residues long. CDR3 loop: CASSLPGGTNTGELFF. The CDR3 region has the DNA TGCGCCAGCAGCTTGCCCGGCGGGACGAACACCGGGGAGCTGTTTTTT.

Ten or more counts support this clone. The chain carries TRBV7-9 and TRBJ1-3, with D maybe TRBD1 (6 bases). The CDR3 covers 16 residues. V lost 3 bases to trimming and J lost 4 bases, with 16 bases between them. Per the germline V gene, CDR1 is SEHNR and CDR2 is FQNEAQ (reference sequence). The CDR3 reads CASSFVGGAGGNTIYF. The CDR3 DNA reads as TGTGCCAGCAGCTTCGTCGGGGGCGCGGGCGGAAACACCATATATTTT.

The chain couples TRBV5-1 to TRBJ1-6; TRBD1 is a possible D gene (6 bases). The germline V gene has CDR1 SGHRS and CDR2 YFSETQ. This CDR3 has 16 residues. V lost 4 bases, J lost 0 bases, and 11 bases lay in between. CDR3 loop: CASSPDSSSYNSPLHF. CDR3 nucleotides: TGCGCCAGCAGCCCGGACAGTAGCTCCTATAATTCACCCCTCCACTTT.

This chain connects TRBV25-1 to TRBJ1-1; 8 positions match TRBD1. This CDR3 has 17 residues. V trimming: 1 base; J trimming: 1 base; junction bases outside the gene matches: 8. The germline V gene has CDR1 MGHDK and CDR2 SYGVNS. CDR3 residues: CASSESRTGRGNTEAFF. In DNA form, the CDR3 reads TGTGCCAGCAGTGAATCTAGGACAGGGAGAGGGAACACTGAAGCTTTCTTT.

This clone is medium-sized (0.01 to 0.1%) by share. V and J are TRBV7-6 and TRBJ2-7; 8 nucleotides line up with TRBD2. This CDR3 has 14 residues. Germline CDR1 is SGHVS and CDR2 is FNYEAQ. V lost 5 bases and J lost 4; bases outside the gene matches: 7. CDR3 in amino acids: CASSPRGGRYEQYF. For the CDR3, the DNA is TGTGCCAGCAGCCCCCGGGGGGGGCGATACGAGCAGTACTTC. Full variable domain (missing parts from reference TRBV7-6 and TRBJ2-7): GAGVSQSPRYKVTKRGQDVALRCDPISGHVSLYWYRQALGQGPEFLTYFNYEAQQDKSGLPNDRFSAERPEGSISTLTIQRTEQRDSAMYRCASSPRGGRYEQYFGPGTRLTVT.